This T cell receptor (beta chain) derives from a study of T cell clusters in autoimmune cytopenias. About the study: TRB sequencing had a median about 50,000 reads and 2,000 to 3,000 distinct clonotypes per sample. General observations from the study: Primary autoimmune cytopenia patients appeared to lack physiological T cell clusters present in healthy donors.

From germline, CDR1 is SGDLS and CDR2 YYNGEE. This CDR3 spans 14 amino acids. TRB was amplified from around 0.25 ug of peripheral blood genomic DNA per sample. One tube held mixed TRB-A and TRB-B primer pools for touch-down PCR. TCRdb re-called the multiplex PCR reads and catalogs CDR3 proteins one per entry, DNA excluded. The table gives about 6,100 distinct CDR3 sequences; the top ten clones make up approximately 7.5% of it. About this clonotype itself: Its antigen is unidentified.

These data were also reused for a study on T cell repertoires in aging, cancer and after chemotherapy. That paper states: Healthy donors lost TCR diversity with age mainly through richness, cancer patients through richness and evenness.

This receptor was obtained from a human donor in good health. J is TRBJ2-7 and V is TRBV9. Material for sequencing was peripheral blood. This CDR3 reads CASSVTVLSYEQYF.